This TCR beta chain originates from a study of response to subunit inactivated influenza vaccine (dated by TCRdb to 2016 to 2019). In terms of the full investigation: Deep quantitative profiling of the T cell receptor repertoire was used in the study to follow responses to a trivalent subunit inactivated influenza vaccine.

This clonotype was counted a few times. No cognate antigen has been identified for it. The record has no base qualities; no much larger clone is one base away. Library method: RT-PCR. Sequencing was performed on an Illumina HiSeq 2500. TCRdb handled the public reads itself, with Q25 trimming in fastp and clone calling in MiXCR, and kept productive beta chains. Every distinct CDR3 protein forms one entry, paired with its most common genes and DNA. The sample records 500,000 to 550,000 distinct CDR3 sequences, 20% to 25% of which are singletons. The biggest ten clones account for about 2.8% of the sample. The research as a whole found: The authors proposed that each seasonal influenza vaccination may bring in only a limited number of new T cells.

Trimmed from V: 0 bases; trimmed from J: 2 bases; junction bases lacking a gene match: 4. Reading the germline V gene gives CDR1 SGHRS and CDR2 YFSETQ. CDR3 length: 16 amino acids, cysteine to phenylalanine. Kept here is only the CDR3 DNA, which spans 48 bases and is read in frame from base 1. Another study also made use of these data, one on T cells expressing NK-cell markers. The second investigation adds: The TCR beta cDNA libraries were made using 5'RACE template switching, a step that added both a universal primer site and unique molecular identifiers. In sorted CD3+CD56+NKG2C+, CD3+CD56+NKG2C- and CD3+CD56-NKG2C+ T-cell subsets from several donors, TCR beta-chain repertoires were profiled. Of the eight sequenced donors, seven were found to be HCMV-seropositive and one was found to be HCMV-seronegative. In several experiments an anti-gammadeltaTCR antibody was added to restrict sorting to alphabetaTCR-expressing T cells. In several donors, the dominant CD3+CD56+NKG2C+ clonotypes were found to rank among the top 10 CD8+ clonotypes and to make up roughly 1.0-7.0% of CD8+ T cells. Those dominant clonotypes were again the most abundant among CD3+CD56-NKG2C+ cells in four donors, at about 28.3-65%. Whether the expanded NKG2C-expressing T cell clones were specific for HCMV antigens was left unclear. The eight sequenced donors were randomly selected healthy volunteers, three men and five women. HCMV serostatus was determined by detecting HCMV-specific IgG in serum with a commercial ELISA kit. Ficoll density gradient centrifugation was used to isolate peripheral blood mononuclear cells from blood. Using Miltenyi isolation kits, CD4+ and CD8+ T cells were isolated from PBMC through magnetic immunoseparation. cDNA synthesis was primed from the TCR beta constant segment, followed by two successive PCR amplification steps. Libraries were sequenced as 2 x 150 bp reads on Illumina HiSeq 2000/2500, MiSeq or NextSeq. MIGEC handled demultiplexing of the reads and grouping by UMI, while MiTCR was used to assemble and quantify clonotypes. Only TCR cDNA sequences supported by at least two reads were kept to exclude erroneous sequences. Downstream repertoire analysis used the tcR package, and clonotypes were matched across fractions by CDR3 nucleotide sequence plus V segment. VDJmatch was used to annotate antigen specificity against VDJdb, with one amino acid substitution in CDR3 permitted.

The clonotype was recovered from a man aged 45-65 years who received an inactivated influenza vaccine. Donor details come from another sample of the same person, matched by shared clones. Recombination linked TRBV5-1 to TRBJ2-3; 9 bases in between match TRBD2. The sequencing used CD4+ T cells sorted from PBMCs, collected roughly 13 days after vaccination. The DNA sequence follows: TGCGCCAGCAGCTTGGCGGCTAGCGGGAACACAGATACGCAGTATTTT. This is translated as CASSLAASGNTDTQYF.